This T cell receptor beta chain was sequenced during a study of blood T cells in healthy people across ages. The authors ran a second PCR of roughly 6 to 12 cycles using a sample-barcoded 5' primer and a J-beta primer mix. TCRdb fed the 5' RACE reads into MiXCR, producing one record per CDR3 protein. The sample has some 1,000,000 distinct CDR3 sequences; 20% to 25% are singletons. The CDR3 has 15 residues. Germline CDR1 SGHRS, CDR2 YFSETQ. This same sample was also taken into another study, of T cells of mothers and their children. That study reports: The people who donated were three healthy Caucasian mothers and their six children. Around 3.2 million TCR beta reads per child versus over 9 million per mother. Overlap ran slightly, non-significantly higher for related than unrelated mother-child pairs.

The TCR originated in a girl aged 2 to 10 in good health. The chain employs TRBV5-1 and TRBJ2-5; TRBD1 matches 10 bases. Matching the DNA end better, TRBJ2-7 makes the J call doubtful. The source material was blood. The CDR3 nucleotides are TGCGCCAGCAGTCGACTGACAGGGGGCGCGAACGAGCAGTACTTC. Its protein product is CASSRLTGGANEQYF.